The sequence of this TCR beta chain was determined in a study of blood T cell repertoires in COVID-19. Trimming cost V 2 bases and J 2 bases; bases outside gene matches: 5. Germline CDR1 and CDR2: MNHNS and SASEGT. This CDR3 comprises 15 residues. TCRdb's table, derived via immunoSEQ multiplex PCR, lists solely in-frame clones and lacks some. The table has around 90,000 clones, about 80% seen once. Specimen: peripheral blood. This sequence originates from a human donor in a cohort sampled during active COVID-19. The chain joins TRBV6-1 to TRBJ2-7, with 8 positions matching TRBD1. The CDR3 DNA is TGTGCCAGCAGTGAACCCCCGGGACAGGCCTACGAGCAGTACTTC. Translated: CASSEPPGQAYEQYF.